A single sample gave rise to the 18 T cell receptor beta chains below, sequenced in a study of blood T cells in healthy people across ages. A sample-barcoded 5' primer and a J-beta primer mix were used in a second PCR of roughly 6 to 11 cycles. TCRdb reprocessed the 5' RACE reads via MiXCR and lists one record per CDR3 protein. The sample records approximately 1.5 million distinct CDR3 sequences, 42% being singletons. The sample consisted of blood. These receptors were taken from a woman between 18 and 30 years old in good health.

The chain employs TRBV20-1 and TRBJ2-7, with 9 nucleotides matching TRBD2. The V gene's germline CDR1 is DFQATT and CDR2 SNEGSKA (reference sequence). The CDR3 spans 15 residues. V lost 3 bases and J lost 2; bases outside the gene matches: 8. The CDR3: CSARVAGVRTYEQYF. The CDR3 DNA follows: TGCAGTGCTAGGGTAGCGGGAGTGAGGACCTACGAGCAGTACTTC.

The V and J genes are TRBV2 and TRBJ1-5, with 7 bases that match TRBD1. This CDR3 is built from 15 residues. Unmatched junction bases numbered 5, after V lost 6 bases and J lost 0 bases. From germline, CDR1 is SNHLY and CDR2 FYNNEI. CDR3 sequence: CASRLGTVSNQPQHF. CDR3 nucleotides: TGTGCCAGCAGACTCGGGACAGTTAGCAATCAGCCCCAGCATTTT.

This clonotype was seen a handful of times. CDR3 region: CASSTTESTAPYEQYF. CDR3 DNA sequence: TGTGCCAGCAGCACCACTGAGAGCACGGCCCCCTACGAGCAGTACTTC. This rearrangement joins TRBV7-6 to TRBJ2-7; D ambiguous. CDR3 length equals 16 residues. Deletions cut 5 bases from V and 2 bases from J, with 19 bases between. Germline V CDR1 and CDR2: SGHVS, FNYEAQ.

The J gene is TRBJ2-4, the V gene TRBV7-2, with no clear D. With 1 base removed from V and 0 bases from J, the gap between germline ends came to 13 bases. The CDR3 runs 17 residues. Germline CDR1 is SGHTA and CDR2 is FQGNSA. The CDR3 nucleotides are TGTGCCAGCAGCTTAGTGGGTGGGCAGATAGCCAAAAACATTCAGTACTTC. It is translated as CASSLVGGQIAKNIQYF.

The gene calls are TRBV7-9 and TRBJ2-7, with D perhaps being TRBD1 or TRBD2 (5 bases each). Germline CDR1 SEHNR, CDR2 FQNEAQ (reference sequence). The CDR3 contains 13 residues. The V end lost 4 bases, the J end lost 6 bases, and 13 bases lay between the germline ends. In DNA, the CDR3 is TGTGCCAGCAGCTCACGTGGGGGTCCCGAGCAGTACTTC. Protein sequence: CASSSRGGPEQYF.

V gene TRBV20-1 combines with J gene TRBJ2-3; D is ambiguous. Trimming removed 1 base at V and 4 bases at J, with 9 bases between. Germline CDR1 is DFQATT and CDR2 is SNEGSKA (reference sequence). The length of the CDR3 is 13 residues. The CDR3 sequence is CSARGRTADTQYF. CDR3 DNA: TGCAGTGCTAGAGGGCGAACCGCAGATACGCAGTATTTT.

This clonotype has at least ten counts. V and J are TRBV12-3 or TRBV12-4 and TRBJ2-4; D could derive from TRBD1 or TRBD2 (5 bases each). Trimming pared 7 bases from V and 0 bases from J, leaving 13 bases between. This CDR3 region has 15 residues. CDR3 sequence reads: CASTGTILAKNIQYF. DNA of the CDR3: TGTGCCAGCACTGGGACGATTCTAGCCAAAAACATTCAGTACTTC.

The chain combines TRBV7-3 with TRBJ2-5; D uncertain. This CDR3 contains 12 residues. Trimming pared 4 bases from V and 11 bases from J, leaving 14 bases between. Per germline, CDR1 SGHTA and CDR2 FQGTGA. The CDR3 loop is CASSSNLNEQYF. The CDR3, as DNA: TGTGCCAGCAGCTCAAACTTGAATGAGCAGTACTTC.

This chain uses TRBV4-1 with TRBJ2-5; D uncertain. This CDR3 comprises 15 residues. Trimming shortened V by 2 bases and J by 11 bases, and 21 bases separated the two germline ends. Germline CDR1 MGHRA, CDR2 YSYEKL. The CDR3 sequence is CASSQTQASYNEQYF. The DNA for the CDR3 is TGCGCCAGCAGCCAAACGCAGGCTTCCTACAATGAGCAGTACTTC.

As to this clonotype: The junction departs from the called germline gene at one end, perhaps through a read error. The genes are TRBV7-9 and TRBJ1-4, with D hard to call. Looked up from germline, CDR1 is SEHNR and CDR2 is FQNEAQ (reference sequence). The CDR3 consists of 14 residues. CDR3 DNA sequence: TGTGCCAGTAGCTTGGCTACCCCATATGAAAAACTGTTTTTT. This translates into CASSLATPYEKLFF.

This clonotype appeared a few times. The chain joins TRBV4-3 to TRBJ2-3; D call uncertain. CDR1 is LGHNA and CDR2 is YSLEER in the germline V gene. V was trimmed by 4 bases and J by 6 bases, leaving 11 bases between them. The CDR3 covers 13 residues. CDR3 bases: TGCGCCAGCAGCCGCGTATTCTTGGATACGCAGTATTTT. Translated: CASSRVFLDTQYF.

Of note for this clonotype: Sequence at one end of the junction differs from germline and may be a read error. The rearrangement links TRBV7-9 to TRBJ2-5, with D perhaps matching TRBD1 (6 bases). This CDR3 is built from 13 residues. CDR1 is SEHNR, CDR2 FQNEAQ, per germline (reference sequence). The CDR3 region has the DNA TGTGCCAGCAGCCCAGGACAGCAAGAGGCCCAGTACTTC. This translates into CASSPGQQEAQYF. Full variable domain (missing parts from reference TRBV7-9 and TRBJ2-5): DTGVSQNPRHKITKRGQNVTFRCDPISEHNRLYWYRQTLGQGPEFLTYFQNEAQLEKSRLLSDRFSAERPKGSFSTLEIQRTEQGDSAMYLCASSPGQQEAQYFGPGTRLLVL.

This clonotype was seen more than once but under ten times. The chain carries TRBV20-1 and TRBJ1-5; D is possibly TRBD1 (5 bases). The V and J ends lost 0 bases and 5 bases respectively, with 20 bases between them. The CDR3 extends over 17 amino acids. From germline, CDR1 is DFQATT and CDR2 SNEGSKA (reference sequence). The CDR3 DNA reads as TGCAGTGCTAGAGATATTTGGGAGTTAAAGGGGCATCAGCCCCAGCATTTT. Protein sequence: CSARDIWELKGHQPQHF.

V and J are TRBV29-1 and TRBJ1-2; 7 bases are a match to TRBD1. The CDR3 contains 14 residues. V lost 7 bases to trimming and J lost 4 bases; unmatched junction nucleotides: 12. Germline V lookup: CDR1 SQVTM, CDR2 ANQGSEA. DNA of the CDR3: TGCAGCGCGCTACCCGGGACAGCAGGCTATGGCTACACCTTC. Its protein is CSALPGTAGYGYTF.

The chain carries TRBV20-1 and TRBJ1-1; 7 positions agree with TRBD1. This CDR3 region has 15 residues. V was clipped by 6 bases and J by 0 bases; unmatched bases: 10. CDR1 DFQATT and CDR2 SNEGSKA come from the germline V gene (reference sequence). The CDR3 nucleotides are TGCAGTGCGCCCAGTTGGGACAGATTGAACACTGAAGCTTTCTTT. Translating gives CSAPSWDRLNTEAFF.

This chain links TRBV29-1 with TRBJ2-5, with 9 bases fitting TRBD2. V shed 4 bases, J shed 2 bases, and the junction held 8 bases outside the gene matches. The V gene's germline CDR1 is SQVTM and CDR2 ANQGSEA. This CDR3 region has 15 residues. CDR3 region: CSVALAGEEQETQYF. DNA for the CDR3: TGCAGCGTTGCTTTAGCGGGAGAGGAGCAAGAGACCCAGTACTTC.

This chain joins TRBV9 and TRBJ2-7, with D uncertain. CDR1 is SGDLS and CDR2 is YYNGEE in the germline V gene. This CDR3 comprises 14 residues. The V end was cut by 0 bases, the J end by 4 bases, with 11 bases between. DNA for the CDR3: TGTGCCAGCAGCGTAGCCTCGACCGGGTACGAGCAGTACTTC. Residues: CASSVASTGYEQYF.

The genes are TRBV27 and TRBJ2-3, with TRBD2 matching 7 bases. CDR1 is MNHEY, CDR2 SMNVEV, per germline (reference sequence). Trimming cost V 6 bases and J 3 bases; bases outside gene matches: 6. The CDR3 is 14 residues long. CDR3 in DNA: TGTGCCAGCAGGCCCTTGGGGGGGACAGATACGCAGTATTTT. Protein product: CASRPLGGTDTQYF.